This TCR beta chain is drawn from a study of blood T cell repertoires in COVID-19. The CDR3 is 15 residues long. Germline CDR1 reads WNHNN; CDR2 reads SYGVQD (reference sequence). The germline V and J ends were trimmed by 5 bases and 2 bases, with 15 bases remaining between them. Repertoires were generated with immunoSEQ multiplex PCR, while TCRdb's copy carries only in-frame clones and drops some. The table has about 320,000 clones, 85% seen once. The rearrangement uses TRBV10-1 and TRBJ1-2; perhaps TRBD1 as D (6 bases). The origin of this receptor is a human donor in a cohort sampled during active COVID-19. Sequencing was performed on peripheral blood. Here the CDR3 DNA reads TGCGCCAGCAGTCCCACACCCAGGGGCAACTATGGCTACACCTTC. Translated: CASSPTPRGNYGYTF.